This T cell receptor beta chain was identified in a study of cytomegalovirus exposure and HLA in healthy donors. The PCR ran on 60 Vbeta and 13 Jbeta primers. TCRdb's table, derived via immunoSEQ multiplex PCR, lists solely in-frame clones and lacks some. The sample holds about 150,000 clones, 70% to 80% seen once. General study findings and limits: Associated with cytomegalovirus, according to the listing, were 170 or so TCR beta chains. Available immune exposure information covered CMV serostatus only.

Trimming stripped 0 bases from V and 5 bases from J, with 5 bases between. CDR3 length equals 12 residues. In germline, CDR1 is SGHRS, CDR2 YFSETQ. Comments on this clone: Its antigen is currently unknown.

The V call is TRBV5-1, the J call TRBJ2-5, with D tentatively TRBD1 (5 bases). Sequencing was done on a sample of PBMCs. The TCR sequence derives from a young man in good health and CMV-seropositive. This chain's CDR3 is CASSLDRETQYF. The CDR3 DNA sequence: TGCGCCAGCAGCTTGGACAGGGAGACCCAGTACTTC.